The 26 T cell receptor delta chains below come from one sample, sequenced in a study of γδ T cells in repeated Plasmodium falciparum infection. TCRdb re-processed the multiplex PCR reads via CATT. The table lists 45,000 to 60,000 delta-chain clones, approximately 1.8% of them singletons, with around 25% in the top ten. Gammadelta T cells were flow-sorted from PBMC into Vgamma9/Vdelta2+ and Vdelta2-negative populations for bulk analysis. The source material was gamma-delta T cells from blood. The receptors shown here come from a pool of human donors (malaria-infected and uninfected, not separated).

Turning to this clone: The protein given by TCRdb reflects a much larger clone and differs at residue 5 from this DNA's translation, likely from a read error; the protein shown is the DNA's translation. V usage is TRDV3 and J usage is TRDJ2, with TRDD3 identical over 13 bases. The J gene, not given by TCRdb, was assigned here from a germline match of the nucleotide sequence. The CDR3 length is 20 residues. V gave up 3 bases and J gave up 2 bases; unmatched junction bases: 18. CDR1 is TVYSNPD and CDR2 is GDNSRS in the germline V gene (reference sequence). CDR3 amino acids: CAFLSLREHWGIRLTAQLFF. The CDR3 DNA is TGTGCCTTCCTCTCCCTCCGGGAGCACTGGGGGATACGCTTGACAGCACAACTCTTCTTT.

With regard to this clone: A far bigger clonotype differs at one base, so this is likely a read error. The sample has other DNA sequences that encode this CDR3 too. The CDR3 DNA reads TGCGCCTCCGATTCTTATCAGGGTGCTGGGGGATACGAGGCCACCGATAAACTCATCTTT. Protein: CASDSYQGAGGYEATDKLIF. V and J are TRDV3 and TRDJ1; 12 nucleotides align to TRDD3. Since TCRdb gives no J gene, matching the DNA to germline was used here to assign it. Looked up from germline, CDR1 is TVYSNPD and CDR2 is GDNSRS (reference sequence). This CDR3 spans 20 amino acids. Looking up the rest from reference TRDV3 and TRDJ1 gives the full variable domain: CDKVTQSSPDQTVASGSEVVLLCTYDTVYSNPDLFWYRIRPDYSFQFVFYGDNSRSEGADFTQGRFSVKHILTQKAFHLVISPVRTEDSATYYCASDSYQGAGGYEATDKLIFGKGTRVTVEP.

This clone has a handful of counts. A far larger clone is only one base removed, so a read error is likely. The same CDR3 also results from other DNA sequences found in this sample. The V and J genes are TRDV2 and TRDJ1; possible D gene TRDD3, 6 bases. Matching the DNA to germline supplied the J gene, which TCRdb does not give. Germline CDR1 and CDR2: GEAIGNYY and EKD. Trimming took off 1 base at V and 8 bases at J, with 19 bases between the two ends. This CDR3 comprises 15 residues. The CDR3 DNA is TGTGCCTGTGACACTGTAGGTGGGGGCTCACTCAAACTCATCTTT. Its protein is CACDTVGGGSLKLIF.

By sample fraction, this clone is medium-sized. Other DNA sequences in this specimen translate into the identical CDR3. The CDR3 DNA follows: TGTGCTCTTGGGGAACTAAGCTCCGTATGGGCCTGGGGGCCGTACACCGATAAACTCATCTTT. Encoded protein: CALGELSSVWAWGPYTDKLIF. The genes are TRDV1 and TRDJ1; 7 bases agree with TRDD3. Trimming at V came to 0 bases and at J to 0 bases, leaving 19 bases not matched to a gene. CDR3 length: 21 residues. Germline CDR1 is TSWWSYY and CDR2 is QGS.

This clone was recorded a few times. The mismatch at residue 3 between this DNA's translation and the TCRdb protein of a much larger clone likely reflects a read error; the protein shown is translated from the DNA. The chain links TRDV1 to TRDJ1, with TRDD2 matching 9 bases. TCRdb is silent on the J gene; assignment here came from matching the DNA to germline. Looked up from germline, CDR1 is TSWWSYY and CDR2 is QGS. This CDR3 spans 23 amino acids. The CDR3 nucleotides are TGTGCTCCTGGGGAACCACCCTACGCCTTCCTACGCTGGGGGGGTGACCACACCGATAAACTCATCTTT. Amino acid sequence: CAPGEPPYAFLRWGGDHTDKLIF.

In the case of this clone: A single base is all that separates this from a far larger clone, so a read error is likely. The same CDR3 arises from other DNA sequences in this sample as well. The chain joins TRDV2 to TRDJ1; 11 nucleotides line up with TRDD3. Matching the DNA to germline supplied the J gene, which TCRdb does not give. The V gene end was trimmed by 4 bases and the J gene end by 4 bases; junction bases not matched to a gene: 10. Germline-derived CDR1 and CDR2 are GEAIGNYY and EKD. The length of the CDR3 is 16 residues. The CDR3 reads CACDPVSGGYNDKLIF. Here the CDR3 DNA reads TGTGCCTGTGATCCTGTCTCTGGGGGATACAACGATAAACTCATCTTT.

This clone was observed at least ten times. A far larger clone is one base from this, pointing to a likely read error. The sample holds other DNA sequences that translate to the same CDR3. The V and J genes are TRDV3 and TRDJ1; D remains unclear. TCRdb leaves out the J gene; it was filled in here by matching the DNA to germline. The CDR3 is made up of 14 amino acids. Germline CDR1 is TVYSNPD and CDR2 is GDNSRS (reference sequence). CDR3 sequence (DNA): TGCGCCTTTGAGCCCCCGACATACACCGATAAACTCATCTTT. It specifies CAFEPPTYTDKLIF.

The sample holds a few counts of this clone. This DNA's translation differs at residue 13 from TCRdb's protein, which comes from a much larger clone; a read error is likely, and the protein shown is translated from the DNA. The chain links TRDV3 to TRDJ1; 8 nucleotides line up with TRDD3. The J gene, absent from TCRdb, was called here by matching the DNA to germline. The CDR3 is 17 amino acids. Germline CDR1 reads TVYSNPD; CDR2 reads GDNSRS (reference sequence). Written as DNA, the CDR3 is TGTGCCTTACTTACCTCCGGTTTACTGGGGGGCACCGGTAAACTCATCTTT. Protein: CALLTSGLLGGTGKLIF.

On this clone: TCRdb records a much larger clone's protein for this DNA, with a difference at residue 7 that likely arises from a read error; the protein given is the translation of the DNA. Written as DNA, the CDR3 is TGTGCTCTTGGGGTCCTCTGGATATCCTCTCCCAAACTCATCTTT. Its translation: CALGVLWISSPKLIF. V and J are TRDV1 and TRDJ1, with D possibly matching TRDD3 (5 bases). No J segment appears in TCRdb, so it was assigned here by matching the sequence to germline. Germline V gene lookup returns CDR1 TSWWSYY and CDR2 QGS. V was trimmed by 4 bases and J by 8 bases, leaving 20 bases between them. CDR3 length: 15 amino acids.

Only a few counts were recorded for this clone. TCRdb's protein, taken from a much larger clone, differs from this DNA's translation at residue 10, likely owing to a read error; the protein displayed comes from the DNA. The rearrangement uses TRDV1 and TRDJ1, with 13 bases that match TRDD3. V was clipped by 2 bases and J by 1 base; unmatched bases: 25. CDR1 and CDR2 (germline): TSWWSYY, QGS. The CDR3 extends over 24 amino acids. CDR3 amino acids: CALGEAVGTDKTPYWGIRTDKLIF. In DNA, the CDR3 is TGTGCTCTTGGGGAAGCGGTAGGAACGGACAAAACTCCGTACTGGGGGATACGCACCGATAAACTCATCTTT.

In its sample, this clone was seen a few times. Only one base separates this from a far larger clonotype, so it likely reflects a read error. The identical CDR3 is also encoded by other nucleotide sequences in the sample. The chain links TRDV1 to TRDJ1, with 11 bases lining up with TRDD3. This CDR3 is 22 amino acids long. The V gene's germline CDR1 is TSWWSYY and CDR2 QGS. CDR3 nucleotide sequence: TGTGCCCTCAGTAAGTACCGCAACTGGGGGATAACTTTGGGATTGTACACCGATAAACTCATCTTT. Translated: CALSKYRNWGITLGLYTDKLIF.

Remarks on this clone: A far larger clone is only one base removed, so a read error is likely. Additional DNA sequences in this sample encode the identical CDR3. The DNA of the CDR3 is TGTGCCTGTGACTCCGTGGGGGATAGGAGCTCCTGGGACACCCGACAGATGTTTTTT. Protein product: CACDSVGDRSSWDTRQMFF. Called V gene: TRDV2; the J gene was not called; the D call TRDD3 from the table was never checked on the DNA. Germline V gene sequence: CDR1 GEAIGNYY, CDR2 EKD. The CDR3 covers 19 residues.

This clone showed up just a few times. This sequence is one base from a far larger clone and is likely a read error. The identical CDR3 is also encoded by other nucleotide sequences in the sample. This chain uses TRDV2 with TRDJ1; the match to TRDD3 covers 8 bases. In the absence of a J gene in TCRdb, the DNA was matched to germline to assign it here. The CDR3 spans 15 residues. Germline CDR1 and CDR2: GEAIGNYY and EKD. The V segment lost 3 bases and the J segment 5 bases; nucleotides outside the gene matches: 10. CDR3 sequence: CACDLLGVLTDKLIF. The CDR3 DNA reads TGTGCCTGTGACCTACTGGGGGTTCTCACAGATAAACTCATCTTT.

There are a few counts of this clone. TCRdb's protein, taken from a much larger clone, differs from this DNA's translation at residue 4, likely owing to a read error; the protein displayed comes from the DNA. V is TRDV2 and J is TRDJ1; no firm D call. TCRdb supplies no J gene; here it was assigned by aligning the nucleotide sequence to germline. Per germline, CDR1 GEAIGNYY and CDR2 EKD. CDR3 size: 15 residues. The DNA for the CDR3 is TGTGCCTGTAACACCGTATTGAGAAGCACCGATAAACTCATCTTT. It is translated as CACNTVLRSTDKLIF.

As for this clone: TCRdb has a much larger clone's protein, which differs at residue 7 from the translation of this DNA, likely because of a read error; what is shown is the protein translated from the DNA. This chain connects TRDV1 to TRDJ1, with 8 bases identical to TRDD3. The J gene was missing in TCRdb and was found by matching the end of the DNA to germline. From germline, CDR1 is TSWWSYY and CDR2 QGS. The ends lost 1 base at V and 0 bases at J; junction bases unmatched: 34. The CDR3 length is 26 residues. The CDR3 region has the DNA TGTGCTCTTGGGGAACCGCATATCCTACTTTCCGTACTGGGGGCCCCTGGGTGGGGATACACCGATAAACTCATCTTT. Protein product: CALGEPHILLSVLGAPGWGYTDKLIF.

Only a few counts were recorded for this clone. The TCRdb protein comes from a much larger clone and disagrees with this DNA's translation at residue 5, likely due to a read error; the protein given here is derived from the DNA. The rearrangement links TRDV3 to TRDJ1; D ambiguous. The J gene, absent from TCRdb, was called here by matching the DNA to germline. The germline CDR1 and CDR2 sequences are TVYSNPD and GDNSRS (reference sequence). The CDR3 sequence is 13 residues long. The V end was cut by 4 bases, the J end by 4 bases, with 16 bases between. The CDR3 DNA reads as TGTGCCTCCGCCGATCTTGAGTACGATAAACTCATCTTT. Residues: CASADLEYDKLIF.

Only a few counts were recorded for this clone. TCRdb pairs this DNA with a much larger clone's protein that differs at residue 14, likely a read error; the protein shown was translated from the DNA. The chain joins TRDV1 to TRDJ1, with TRDD3 matching over 11 bases. TCRdb carries no J gene annotation; the J gene was assigned here by matching the DNA with germline. Germline V gives CDR1 TSWWSYY, CDR2 QGS. The CDR3 is made up of 22 amino acids. Losses at the gene ends were 0 bases for V and 0 bases for J; bases not matched to a gene: 18. The CDR3 spells CALGELRPAYWGIDPYTDKLIF. Here the CDR3 DNA reads TGTGCTCTTGGGGAACTGCGGCCCGCCTACTGGGGGATAGATCCGTACACCGATAAACTCATCTTT.

The sample holds a few counts of this clone. This likely traces to a read error, being one base from a far larger clone. This specimen includes other DNA sequences encoding the same CDR3. The rearrangement links TRDV1 to TRDJ1; no reliable D call. The J gene was not available in TCRdb and was assigned here by matching the DNA to germline segments. The V gene's germline CDR1 is TSWWSYY and CDR2 QGS. This CDR3 has 16 amino acids. The V end lost 2 bases, the J end lost 1 base, and 14 bases lay between the germline ends. This CDR3 reads CALGEYPHRCTDKLIF. CDR3 DNA: TGTGCTCTTGGGGAATACCCCCATCGGTGCACCGATAAACTCATCTTT.

This clone was seen only a few times. The protein in TCRdb stems from a much larger clone and differs at residue 13 from this DNA's translation, likely a read error; here the protein is translated from the DNA. V gene TRDV1 combines with J gene TRDJ1; D unclear. Here the J gene was assigned by germline matching of the DNA, as TCRdb has none. The CDR3 sequence is 21 residues long. The V gene lost 1 base and the J gene lost 0 bases, with 27 bases spanning the gap. Germline assignment: CDR1 TSWWSYY and CDR2 QGS. The CDR3 protein is CALGEPRLATFGHFYTDKLIF. CDR3 bases: TGTGCTCTTGGGGAACCCCGCTTGGCTACGTTTGGACACTTCTACACCGATAAACTCATCTTT.

Comment on this clone: It differs at one base from a far larger clone, so likely a read error. The same CDR3 also results from other DNA sequences found in this sample. This chain links TRDV1 with TRDJ1; 9 bases match TRDD3. The length of the CDR3 is 22 residues. Germline V gene sequence: CDR1 TSWWSYY, CDR2 QGS. Written as DNA, the CDR3 is TGTGCTCTTGGGGGGACGTTTAAGGTTGCGCCGGTCTGGGGGATTTACACCGACAAACTCATCTTT. Amino acids: CALGGTFKVAPVWGIYTDKLIF.

The table lists this clone with a few counts. The chain joins TRDV1 to TRDJ1; tentatively, D is TRDD3 (8 bases). TCRdb carries no J gene annotation; the J gene was assigned here by matching the DNA with germline. The CDR3 spans 23 residues. V was clipped by 3 bases and J by 1 base, with 36 bases between them. Germline V gives CDR1 TSWWSYY, CDR2 QGS. The DNA of the CDR3 is TGTGCTCTTGGGGACCTTTCCTACGTCCTATACTGGGGGCCCCGGGAGTTCACCGATAAACTCATCTTT. It yields the protein CALGDLSYVLYWGPREFTDKLIF.

This clone appeared many times. This DNA's translation differs at residue 10 from TCRdb's protein, which comes from a much larger clone; a read error is likely, and the protein shown is translated from the DNA. The genes are TRAV38-2/DV8 and TRDJ1; the match to TRDD3 covers 8 bases. The J gene, not given by TCRdb, was assigned here from a germline match of the nucleotide sequence. Germline assignment: CDR1 TSESDYY and CDR2 QEAYKQQN. The CDR3 has 23 amino acids. The trim removed 1 base at V and 0 bases at J, leaving 26 bases unmatched. CDR3 loop: CAYRSRRPQIARGYTEYTDKLIF. Written as DNA, the CDR3 is TGTGCTTATAGGAGCCGCCGACCCCAAATCGCCCGGGGATACACCGAGTACACCGATAAACTCATCTTT.

This clone was detected ten times or more. The translation of this DNA and the TCRdb protein of a much larger clone differ at residue 24, probably owing to a read error; the protein shown here is translated from the DNA. The V call is TRDV1, the J call TRDJ3, with 10 bases identical to TRDD3. The J gene is not listed in TCRdb, so it was assigned here from a DNA match to germline. Looked up from germline, CDR1 is TSWWSYY and CDR2 is QGS. The CDR3 loop spans 27 amino acids. DNA for the CDR3: TGTGCTCTTGGGGAAACTGGGCCCAAACTCACATCCCATCGGGGGATACGCGGTCCCTGGGACACCCGACGGATGTTTTTC. This translates into CALGETGPKLTSHRGIRGPWDTRRMFF.

This clone occurred many times. A far larger clone is one nucleotide away, so this likely arose from a read error. V usage is TRDV3 and J usage is TRDJ1, with D hard to call. Since TCRdb gives no J gene, matching the DNA to germline was used here to assign it. Germline V gene data show CDR1 as TVYSNPD and CDR2 as GDNSRS (reference sequence). The CDR3 has 18 amino acids. Trimming cost V 0 bases and J 0 bases, with 23 bases left between them. CDR3 nucleotide sequence: TGTGCCTTTAGATCCCTCAAATTAATAACTTCGTACACCGATAAACTCATCTTT. Translated, it gives CAFRSLKLITSYTDKLIF. Looking up the rest from reference TRDV3 and TRDJ1 gives the full variable domain: CDKVTQSSPDQTVASGSEVVLLCTYDTVYSNPDLFWYRIRPDYSFQFVFYGDNSRSEGADFTQGRFSVKHILTQKAFHLVISPVRTEDSATYYCAFRSLKLITSYTDKLIFGKGTRVTVEP.

This clone was seen more than once but under ten times. This sequence is one base from a far larger clone and is likely a read error. Different DNA sequences within this sample yield the same CDR3. The J gene is TRDJ1, the V gene TRDV2; no reliable D call. The J gene, absent from TCRdb, was called here by matching the DNA to germline. Germline assignment: CDR1 GEAIGNYY and CDR2 EKD. Trimming shortened V by 1 base and J by 6 bases, and 17 bases separated the two germline ends. The CDR3 sequence is 15 residues long. CDR3 sequence: CACDTRGPPGHKLIF. The CDR3 region has the DNA TGTGCCTGTGACACTCGGGGTCCCCCAGGTCATAAACTCATCTTT.

This clone was detected a few times. This is likely an artifact of a read error, given a far larger clone one base away. The same CDR3 can be traced to other DNA sequences in this sample. This chain uses TRDV1 with TRDJ1, with D possibly matching TRDD3 (7 bases). Here the J gene came from matching the DNA to germline, since TCRdb omits it. V lost 5 bases, J lost 1 base, and 38 bases lay in between. Germline values: CDR1 TSWWSYY, CDR2 QGS. This CDR3 is built from 23 residues. The CDR3 DNA follows: TGTGCTCTTGGGCTATCGAGCCCCCCTCCTACCCTTTGGGGGACGACCCTCACCGATAAACTCATCTTT. Residues: CALGLSSPPPTLWGTTLTDKLIF.